This TCR beta chain was sequenced in a study of blood T cell repertoires in COVID-19. The CDR3 loop spans 16 amino acids. Trimming stripped 7 bases from V and 0 bases from J, with 15 bases between. CDR1 is SNHLY and CDR2 is FYNNEI in the germline V gene. Using immunoSEQ multiplex PCR, the repertoire was profiled, and TCRdb retains in-frame clones only, with some absent. The sample lists 250,000 to 350,000 clones, 88% seen once, with approximately 10% in the top ten. This clonotype was sampled from a woman aged 25 to 45 with COVID-19, enrolled during active disease. Sample: peripheral blood. The gene calls are TRBV2 and TRBJ1-4; D possibly corresponds to TRBD1 (5 bases). The CDR3 DNA reads as TGTGCCAGCATGGACGGACATTCGTCAACTAATGAAAAACTGTTTTTT. This translates into CASMDGHSSTNEKLFF.